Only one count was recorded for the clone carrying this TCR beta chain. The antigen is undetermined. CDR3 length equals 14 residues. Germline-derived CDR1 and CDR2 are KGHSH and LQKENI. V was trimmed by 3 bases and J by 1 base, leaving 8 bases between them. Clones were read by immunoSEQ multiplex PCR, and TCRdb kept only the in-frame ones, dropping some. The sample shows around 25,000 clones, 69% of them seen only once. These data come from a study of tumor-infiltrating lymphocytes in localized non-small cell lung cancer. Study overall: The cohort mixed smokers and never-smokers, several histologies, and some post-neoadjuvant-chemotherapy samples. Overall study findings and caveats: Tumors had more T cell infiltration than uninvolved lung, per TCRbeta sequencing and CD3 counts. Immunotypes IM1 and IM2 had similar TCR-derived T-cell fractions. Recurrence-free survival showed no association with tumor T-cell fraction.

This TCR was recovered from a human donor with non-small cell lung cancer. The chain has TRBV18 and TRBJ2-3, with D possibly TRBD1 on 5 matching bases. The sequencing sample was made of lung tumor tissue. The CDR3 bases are TGTGCCAGCTCACCGGGCAGGGGCACAGATACGCAGTATTTT. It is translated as CASSPGRGTDTQYF.